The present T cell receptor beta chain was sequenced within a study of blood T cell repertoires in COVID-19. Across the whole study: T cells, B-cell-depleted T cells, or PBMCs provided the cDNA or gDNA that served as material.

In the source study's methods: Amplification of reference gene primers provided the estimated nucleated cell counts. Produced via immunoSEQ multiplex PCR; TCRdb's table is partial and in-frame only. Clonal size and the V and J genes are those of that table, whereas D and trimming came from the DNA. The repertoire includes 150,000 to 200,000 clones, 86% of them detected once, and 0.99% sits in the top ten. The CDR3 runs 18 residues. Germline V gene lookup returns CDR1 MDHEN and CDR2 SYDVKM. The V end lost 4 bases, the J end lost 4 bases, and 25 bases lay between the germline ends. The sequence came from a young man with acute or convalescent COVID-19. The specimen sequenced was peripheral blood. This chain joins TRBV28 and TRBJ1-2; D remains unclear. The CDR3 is CASSSPRTRLSSLYGYTF. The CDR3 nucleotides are TGTGCCAGCAGTTCCCCTAGAACACGGCTCTCAAGCCTCTATGGCTACACCTTC.